A single sample gave rise to the 10 T cell receptor beta chains below, sequenced in a study of radiotherapy plus CTLA-4 blockade in lung cancer. The repertoire was sequenced with immunoSEQ multiplex PCR; TCRdb's copy has only in-frame clones and lacks some. The table records about 39,000 clones, more than 75% of them present only once. This specimen was peripheral blood, taken from a patient treated with radiotherapy plus ipilimumab. These receptors were collected from a human donor with non-small cell lung cancer that progressed on radiotherapy plus ipilimumab.

The V and J genes are TRBV11-1 and TRBJ2-6; possible D gene TRBD1, 5 bases. V was cut by 4 bases and J by 3 bases, with 13 bases left in between. The CDR3 length is 16 residues. CDR1 is SGHAT, CDR2 FQDESV, per germline (reference sequence). CDR3 DNA sequence: TGTGCCAGCAGCTCAAAACAGGCCCTTGGGGCCAACGTCCTGACTTTC. Translation: CASSSKQALGANVLTF.

This chain joins TRBV6-5 and TRBJ1-2; possibly TRBD1 for D (5 bases). The CDR3 is 12 residues long. Germline V gene lookup returns CDR1 MNHEY and CDR2 SVGAGI. The V end was cut by 5 bases, the J end by 5 bases, with 9 bases between. CDR3 DNA sequence: TGTGCCAGCAGTACGGGGGAATATGGCTACACCTTC. Its translation: CASSTGEYGYTF.

The chain recombines TRBV5-1 with TRBJ2-1; D might be TRBD2 (7 bases). The CDR3 totals 17 residues. Trimming shortened V by 0 bases and J by 5 bases, and 18 bases separated the two germline ends. Germline CDR1 and CDR2: SGHRS and YFSETQ. The CDR3 bases are TGCGCCAGCAGCTTGGAACGGGGGGCCTCTTTAGACAATGAGCAGTTCTTC. It is translated as CASSLERGASLDNEQFF.

This chain uses TRBV29-1 with TRBJ2-2; TRBD2 agrees at 10 bases. J gave up 1 base and V 7 bases, and 12 bases lay outside the gene matches. Per germline, CDR1 SQVTM and CDR2 ANQGSEA. This CDR3 has 17 residues. CDR3 in DNA: TGCAGCGCCGAGGGGAGCGGGGGGGCCGGGAACACCGGGGAGCTGTTTTTT. Translating it yields CSAEGSGGAGNTGELFF.

This clone was detected only once. CDR3 in DNA: TGTGCCAGCAGTTTCAGGGTGAACACTGAAGCTTTCTTT. Protein product: CASSFRVNTEAFF. The V gene is TRBV27, the J gene TRBJ1-1, with a possible D match to TRBD1 (5 bases). The CDR3 has 13 residues. Germline CDR1 MNHEY, CDR2 SMNVEV (reference sequence). V lost 3 bases and J 0 bases, leaving 5 bases between the germline ends.

J is TRBJ2-1 and V is TRBV1; the D segment call TRBD2 is taken from the table without a DNA check. TRBV1 is a documented pseudogene. This CDR3 region has 23 residues. In nucleotides, the CDR3 is TGCACCAGCAGCCAGAATTCAATTGGGGGGACTAGCGGGGGTAGATCTTCCTACAATGAGCAGTTCTTC. It encodes CTSSQNSIGGTSGGRSSYNEQFF.

The chain has TRBV4-2 and TRBJ1-4; weak D call: TRBD1 (5 bases). This CDR3 is 14 amino acids long. Germline CDR1 and CDR2: LGHNA and YNFKEQ. The V gene lost 4 bases and the J gene lost 7 bases, with 13 bases spanning the gap. As DNA, the CDR3 is TGTGCCAGCAGCCTCGGGGGGAGGGGTGAAAAACTGTTTTTT. Translated, it gives CASSLGGRGEKLFF.

This chain joins TRBV5-4 and TRBJ2-5, with 10 bases matching TRBD2. With the DNA end fitting TRBJ2-7 better, the J assignment may be wrong. The CDR3 is 16 amino acids. The germline V gene has CDR1 SGHNT and CDR2 YYREEE (reference sequence). The CDR3 bases are TGTGCCAGCAGCCAGTCTAGCGGGGGCCTCTCCTACGAGCAGTACTTC. Its translation: CASSQSSGGLSYEQYF.

J is TRBJ1-5 and V is TRBV7-9, with TRBD1 identical over 10 bases. The CDR3 has 16 residues. The J segment lost 4 bases and the V segment lost 5 bases, leaving 8 bases of the junction unmatched. Germline-derived CDR1 and CDR2 are SEHNR and FQNEAQ (reference sequence). This chain's CDR3 is CASSRYGTGVNQPQHF. CDR3 bases: TGTGCCAGCAGCCGATACGGGACAGGGGTTAATCAGCCCCAGCATTTT.

For this clone: The sample carries other DNA sequences with the same CDR3. V is TRBV11-1 and J is TRBJ2-7, with 10 bases lining up with TRBD1. V shed 4 bases, J shed 6 bases, and the junction held 3 bases outside the gene matches. Germline V gene data show CDR1 as SGHAT and CDR2 as FQDESV (reference sequence). This CDR3 is built from 13 residues. Here the CDR3 reads CASSSGTGAEQYF. In DNA, the CDR3 is TGTGCCAGCAGCTCCGGGACAGGGGCCGAGCAGTACTTC.